This T cell receptor beta chain was observed in a study of beta chain features in type 1 diabetes. Details on this clone: Its antigen remains unidentified.

The sequenced template was cDNA made from the entire isolated RNA. The data were produced by immunoSEQ multiplex PCR, yet TCRdb's version contains in-frame clones alone and is incomplete. Here the sample spans 130,000 to 150,000 clones, 9.2% being singletons. Study observations and caveats: Whether HLA type influences TCRB rearrangement remained unresolved here. Sampled from patients, naive, central memory and Treg TCRB repertoires appeared more similar than those sampled from healthy donors. PCR might preferentially amplify shorter templates, equally in patients and controls.

It was via CD45RO/CCR7/CD25/CD127/CD95/CD27 that CD4+ naive, central memory, regulatory and stem cell-like memory cells were sorted. Germline V gene lookup returns CDR1 SGHTA and CDR2 FQGTGA. The CDR3 spans 16 residues. Losses at the gene ends were 2 bases for V and 6 bases for J; bases not matched to a gene: 6. Sequenced sample: central memory CD4+ T cells from blood. This clonotype originated in a man in his late teens or twenties in good health. The chain uses TRBV7-3 and TRBJ2-2, with 10 bases aligning to TRBD2. The chain's CDR3 is CASSLGLAGVSGELFF. The CDR3 DNA reads as TGTGCCAGCAGCTTAGGTCTAGCGGGGGTGTCCGGGGAGCTGTTTTTT.